The T cell receptor (beta chain) described here comes from a study of shared clonotypes between healthy human individuals. Study-level information: CD4 naive and CD4 memory each took three plates per donor, while CD8 naive took two and CD8 memory one. Points from the study as a whole: Generally, naive subsets came out with larger estimated richness than memory subsets. Relative to clonotypes present in all four donors, those not shared had lower generation probabilities.

TCRdb's table, derived via immunoSEQ multiplex PCR, lists solely in-frame clones and lacks some. The table includes around 1.9 million clones, approximately 92% detected once. Unmatched junction bases numbered 10, after V lost 5 bases and J lost 9 bases. The CDR3 has 16 residues. Germline CDR1 and CDR2: LNHDA and SQIVND (reference sequence). Notes on this clone: Antigen specificity is unknown.

Naive CD8 populations comprised CD45RO-negative cells positively selected for CCR7, excluding terminally differentiated effector memory CD45RA+ cells. Caucasian adults residing in Nashville, Tennessee made up all the donors. This rearrangement joins TRBV19 to TRBJ2-1; 13 bases match TRBD2. The sample was naive CD8+ T cells from PBMCs. The TCR sequence derives from a man between 18 and 35 years old in good health. Some clones in this sample may be carry-over from other donors' samples. The CDR3 nucleotides are TGTGCCAGTAGTCCCCCGGGACTAGCGGGATGGGGTGAGCAGTTCTTC. Protein sequence: CASSPPGLAGWGEQFF. Combining the CDR3 with reference TRBV19 and TRBJ2-1 gives the whole variable domain DGGITQSPKYLFRKEGQNVTLSCEQNLNHDAMYWYRQDPGQGLRLIYYSQIVNDFQKGDIAEGYSVSREKKESFPLTVTSAQKNPTAFYLCASSPPGLAGWGEQFFGPGTRLTVL.